One TCR beta chain is described in this entry. The data were obtained in a study of blood T cell repertoires in COVID-19. Study background: Sites in the United States, Italy and Spain provided acute and convalescent COVID-19 samples.

Germline CDR1 is SGHVS and CDR2 is FNYEAQ. Unmatched junction bases numbered 3, after V lost 1 base and J lost 4 bases. CDR3 length: 15 amino acids. Original data processing: Reference gene primer amplification gave estimated nucleated cell counts. The table came from immunoSEQ multiplex PCR; TCRdb's copy has only in-frame clones and leaves some out. D and trimming were read from the DNA, whereas the V and J calls and clone size are those reported in that table. The table records 150,000 to 200,000 clones, about 80% of them present only once. All enrollees were about 18 to 100 years old and from around 25 US areas. Cohort allocation depended upon clinical history that participants reported.

The chain is built from TRBV7-6 and TRBJ2-5; 10 bases agree with TRBD2. The sample taken for sequencing was PBMCs or T cells enriched from blood (not recorded which). This TCR derives from a man in his forties or fifties who had recovered from COVID-19. DNA of the CDR3: TGTGCCAGCAGCTTAGGGACTAGCGGTCGAGAGACCCAGTACTTC. Its translation: CASSLGTSGRETQYF.